The 14 T cell receptor beta chains presented below share a single source sample, sequenced in a study of blood T cell repertoires in COVID-19. Profiled with immunoSEQ multiplex PCR; TCRdb holds only in-frame clones, not every one. This sample has fewer than 400,000 clones; 80% to 90% occur once, and the top ten carry over 4.5%. Sequencing input: PBMCs or T cells enriched from blood (not recorded which). The source of these receptors is a man between 25 and 39 years old who had recovered from COVID-19.

The rearrangement links TRBV28 to TRBJ1-1; 7 bases align to TRBD1. This CDR3 region has 14 residues. V was pared by 6 bases and J by 4 bases, with 8 bases of the junction left unmatched. The V gene's germline CDR1 is MDHEN and CDR2 SYDVKM. The DNA of the CDR3 is TGTGCCAGCAGAGCCACAGGGGAGATCACTGAAGCTTTCTTT. Protein: CASRATGEITEAFF.

The chain employs TRBV12-3 or TRBV12-4 and TRBJ1-2, with a weak D call TRBD1 (6 bases). Deletions cut 8 bases from V and 0 bases from J, with 10 bases between. This CDR3 has 13 residues. CDR3 nucleotide sequence: TGTGCCAGCGCCAGGGGACCTAACTATGGCTACACCTTC. This encodes CASARGPNYGYTF.

The chain has TRBV5-6 and TRBJ1-4; the match to TRBD1 covers 7 bases. The CDR3 contains 16 residues. V lost 4 bases to trimming and J lost 2 bases; unmatched junction nucleotides: 8. Germline V lookup: CDR1 SGHDT, CDR2 YYEEEE. In DNA form, the CDR3 reads TGTGCCAGCAGCCCGACAGGGAGTATGACTAATGAAAAACTGTTTTTT. It translates to CASSPTGSMTNEKLFF.

CDR3 in DNA: TGCGCCAGCAGCTTAATAGGGGCCGGCAATCAGCCCCAGCATTTT. Translated, it gives CASSLIGAGNQPQHF. V and J are TRBV5-1 and TRBJ1-5; a possible D gene is TRBD1 (5 bases). This CDR3 contains 15 residues. V was trimmed by 2 bases and J by 2 bases, leaving 11 bases between them. Germline values: CDR1 SGHRS, CDR2 YFSETQ.

V is TRBV3-1 (or the pseudogene TRBV3-2) and J is TRBJ2-3, with 13 bases identical to TRBD2. The CDR3 loop spans 17 amino acids. CDR1 is LGHDT, CDR2 YNNKEL, per germline (reference sequence). V shed 5 bases and J 6 bases; nucleotides not matched to a gene: 11. CDR3 DNA: TGTGCCAGCAGCAACGGACTAGCGGGGGCCGATATGGATACGCAGTATTTT. This encodes CASSNGLAGADMDTQYF.

The CDR3 spells CASSAGDSPTDTQYF. The CDR3 DNA reads as TGTGCCAGCAGCGCGGGGGACAGCCCGACAGATACGCAGTATTTT. V is TRBV9 and J is TRBJ2-3, with D perhaps matching TRBD1 (7 bases). V was clipped by 3 bases and J by 3 bases, with 14 bases between them. This CDR3 is built from 15 residues. CDR1 is SGDLS, CDR2 YYNGEE, per germline.

CDR3 sequence: CASSPHRGEQYF. CDR3 in DNA: TGTGCCAGCAGTCCACACAGGGGCGAGCAGTACTTC. The J gene is TRBJ2-7, the V gene TRBV28, with 7 bases lining up with TRBD1. Per the germline V gene, CDR1 is MDHEN and CDR2 is SYDVKM. The CDR3 totals 12 residues. With 5 bases clipped from V and 6 bases from J, the junction kept 4 bases outside the gene matches.

The chain combines TRBV9 with TRBJ2-7, with 10 bases aligning to TRBD1. The trim removed 2 bases at V and 3 bases at J, leaving 5 bases unmatched. This CDR3 contains 15 residues. The germline CDR1 and CDR2 sequences are SGDLS and YYNGEE. The DNA for the CDR3 is TGTGCCAGCAGCGTCTCCGGGACAGGGGACTACGAGCAGTACTTC. Its translation is CASSVSGTGDYEQYF.

V usage is TRBV5-5 and J usage is TRBJ1-5; 8 nucleotides align to TRBD1. Looked up from germline, CDR1 is SGHKS and CDR2 is YYEKEE (reference sequence). The CDR3 length is 15 residues. V gave up 2 bases and J gave up 6 bases; unmatched junction bases: 7. In DNA form, the CDR3 reads TGTGCCAGCAGCTTCTGGACAGGGTTGAGTCAGCCCCAGCATTTT. Residues: CASSFWTGLSQPQHF.

This clone was counted many times. The rearrangement uses TRBV5-4 and TRBJ2-3, with 8 bases identical to TRBD2. Trimming removed 4 bases from V and 2 bases from J; junction bases left unmatched: 12. The CDR3 contains 17 residues. Germline V gene lookup returns CDR1 SGHNT and CDR2 YYREEE (reference sequence). CDR3 DNA sequence: TGTGCCAGCAGCGCCTTAGGCGGGACTAGTTTCACAGATACGCAGTATTTT. It is translated as CASSALGGTSFTDTQYF.

V is TRBV27 and J is TRBJ2-1, with 11 bases aligning to TRBD2. Germline V gives CDR1 MNHEY, CDR2 SMNVEV (reference sequence). The V gene end was trimmed by 5 bases and the J gene end by 5 bases; junction bases not matched to a gene: 5. The CDR3 is 15 residues long. DNA of the CDR3: TGTGCCAGCAGTCCCGGGACTAGCGGAAACAATGAGCAGTTCTTC. This codes for CASSPGTSGNNEQFF.

The J gene is TRBJ1-3, the V gene TRBV18, with 9 bases that match TRBD1. V shed 0 bases, J shed 3 bases, and the junction held 0 bases outside the gene matches. CDR3 length: 15 amino acids. In germline, CDR1 is KGHSH, CDR2 LQKENI. The CDR3 DNA reads TGTGCCAGCTCACCACCGGGACAGGGTGGAAACACCATATATTTT. Its protein product is CASSPPGQGGNTIYF.

V gene TRBV25-1 combines with J gene TRBJ2-3, with TRBD1 matching over 7 bases. The germline V gene encodes CDR1 MGHDK and CDR2 SYGVNS. This CDR3 contains 14 residues. V was clipped by 3 bases and J by 6 bases; unmatched bases: 6. The DNA of the CDR3 is TGTGCCAGCAGTGACGGGACAGTTGCGGATACGCAGTATTTT. Residues: CASSDGTVADTQYF.

This clone was observed a single time. The chain is built from TRBV20-1 and TRBJ2-7, with D perhaps TRBD2 (5 bases). Trimming stripped 7 bases from V and 3 bases from J, with 10 bases between. The germline CDR1 and CDR2 sequences are DFQATT and SNEGSKA (reference sequence). The CDR3 is 11 residues long. The CDR3 is CSGLEGYEQYF. The CDR3 DNA reads as TGCAGTGGGTTAGAGGGCTACGAGCAGTACTTC.